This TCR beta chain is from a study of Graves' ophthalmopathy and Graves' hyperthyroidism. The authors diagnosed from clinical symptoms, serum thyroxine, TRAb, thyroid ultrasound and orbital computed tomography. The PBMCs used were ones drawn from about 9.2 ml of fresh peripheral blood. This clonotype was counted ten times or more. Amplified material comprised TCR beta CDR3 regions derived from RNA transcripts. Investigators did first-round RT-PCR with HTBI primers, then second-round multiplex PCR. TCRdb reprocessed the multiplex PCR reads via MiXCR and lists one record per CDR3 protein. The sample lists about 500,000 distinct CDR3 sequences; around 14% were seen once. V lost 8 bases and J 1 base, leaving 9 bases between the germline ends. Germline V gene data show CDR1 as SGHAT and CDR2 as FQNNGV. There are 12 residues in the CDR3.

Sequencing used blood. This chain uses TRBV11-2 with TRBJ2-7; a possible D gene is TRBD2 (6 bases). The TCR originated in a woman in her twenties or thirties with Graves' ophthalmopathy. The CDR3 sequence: CASGEASYEQYF. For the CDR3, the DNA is TGTGCCAGCGGGGAGGCATCCTACGAGCAGTACTTC.